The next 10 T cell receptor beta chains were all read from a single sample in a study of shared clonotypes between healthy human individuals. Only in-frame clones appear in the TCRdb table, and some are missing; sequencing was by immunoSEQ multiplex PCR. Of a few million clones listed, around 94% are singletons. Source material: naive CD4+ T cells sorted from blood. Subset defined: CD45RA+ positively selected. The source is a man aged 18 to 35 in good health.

For the CDR3, the DNA is TGCGCCAGCAGCATCCACCCGGGACAGGGATTCAATGAGCAGTTCTTC. Protein: CASSIHPGQGFNEQFF. The gene calls are TRBV5-1 and TRBJ2-1; TRBD1 matches 9 bases. CDR3 length: 16 amino acids. Trimming took 4 bases from V and 6 from J; bases not matched to a gene: 11. CDR1 is SGHRS, CDR2 YFSETQ, per germline.

This CDR3 is CASSVAGRGGLNEQFF. The CDR3, as DNA: TGTGCCAGCAGCGTAGCAGGTCGGGGGGGCCTCAATGAGCAGTTCTTC. The V call is TRBV9, the J call TRBJ2-1, with TRBD2 matching over 8 bases. V lost 0 bases and J lost 6; bases outside the gene matches: 8. In germline, CDR1 is SGDLS, CDR2 YYNGEE. The CDR3 covers 16 residues.

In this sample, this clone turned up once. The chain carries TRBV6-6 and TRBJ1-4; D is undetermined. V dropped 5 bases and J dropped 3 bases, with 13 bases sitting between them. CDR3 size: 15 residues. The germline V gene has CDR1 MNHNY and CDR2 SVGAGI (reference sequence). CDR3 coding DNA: TGTGCCAGCAGTCCCGGAGCGAAGGCTAATGAAAAACTGTTTTTT. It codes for CASSPGAKANEKLFF.

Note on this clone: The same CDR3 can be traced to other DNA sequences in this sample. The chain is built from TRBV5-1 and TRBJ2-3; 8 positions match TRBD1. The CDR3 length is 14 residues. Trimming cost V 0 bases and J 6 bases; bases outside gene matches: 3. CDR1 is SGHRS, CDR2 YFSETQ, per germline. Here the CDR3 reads CASSLGTGTDTQYF. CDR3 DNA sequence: TGCGCCAGCAGCTTGGGGACAGGGACTGATACGCAGTATTTT.

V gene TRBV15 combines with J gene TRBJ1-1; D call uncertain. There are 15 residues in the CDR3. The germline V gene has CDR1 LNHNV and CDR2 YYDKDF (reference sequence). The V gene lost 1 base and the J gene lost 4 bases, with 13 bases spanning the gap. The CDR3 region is CATSRGGPAGTEAFF. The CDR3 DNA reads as TGTGCCACCAGCAGAGGGGGTCCAGCGGGCACTGAAGCTTTCTTT. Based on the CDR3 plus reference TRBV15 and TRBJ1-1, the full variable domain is DAMVIQNPRYQVTQFGKPVTLSCSQTLNHNVMYWYQQKSSQAPKLLFHYYDKDFNNEADTPDNFQSRRPNTSFCFLDIRSPGLGDTAMYLCATSRGGPAGTEAFFGQGTRLTVV.

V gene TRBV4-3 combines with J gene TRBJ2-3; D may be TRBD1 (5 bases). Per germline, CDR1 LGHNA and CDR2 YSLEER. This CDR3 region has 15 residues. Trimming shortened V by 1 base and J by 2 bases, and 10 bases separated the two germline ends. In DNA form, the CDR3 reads TGCGCCAGCAGCCAAGGGGGCGGATACACAGATACGCAGTATTTT. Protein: CASSQGGGYTDTQYF.

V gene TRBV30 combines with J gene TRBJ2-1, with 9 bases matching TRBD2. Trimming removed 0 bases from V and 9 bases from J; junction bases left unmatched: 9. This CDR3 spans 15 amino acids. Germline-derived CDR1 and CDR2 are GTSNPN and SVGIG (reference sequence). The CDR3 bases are TGTGCCTGGAGTGTACACGCGGGGGGGCTCGGTGAGCAGTTCTTC. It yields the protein CAWSVHAGGLGEQFF.

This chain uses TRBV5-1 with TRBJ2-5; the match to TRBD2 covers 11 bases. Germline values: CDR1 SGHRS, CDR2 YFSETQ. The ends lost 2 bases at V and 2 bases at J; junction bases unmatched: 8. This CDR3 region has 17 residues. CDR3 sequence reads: CASSLVPTSGVQETQYF. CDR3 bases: TGCGCCAGCAGCTTAGTACCGACTAGCGGGGTACAAGAGACCCAGTACTTC.

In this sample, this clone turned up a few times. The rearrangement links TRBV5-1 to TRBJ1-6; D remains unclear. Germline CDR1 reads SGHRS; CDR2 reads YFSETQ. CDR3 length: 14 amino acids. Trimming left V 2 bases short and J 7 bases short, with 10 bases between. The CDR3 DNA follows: TGCGCCAGCAGCTTACTAGTCGGCAATTCACCCCTCCACTTT. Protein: CASSLLVGNSPLHF.

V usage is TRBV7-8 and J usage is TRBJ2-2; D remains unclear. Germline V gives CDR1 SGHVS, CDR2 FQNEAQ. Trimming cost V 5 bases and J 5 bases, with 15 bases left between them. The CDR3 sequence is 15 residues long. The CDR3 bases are TGTGCCAGCAGCCGAGAGCATCTCGGAACCGGGGAGCTGTTTTTT. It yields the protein CASSREHLGTGELFF. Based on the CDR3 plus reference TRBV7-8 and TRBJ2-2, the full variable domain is GAGVSQSPRYKVAKRGQDVALRCDPISGHVSLFWYQQALGQGPEFLTYFQNEAQLDKSGLPSDRFFAERPEGSVSTLKIQRTQQEDSAVYLCASSREHLGTGELFFGEGSRLTVL.